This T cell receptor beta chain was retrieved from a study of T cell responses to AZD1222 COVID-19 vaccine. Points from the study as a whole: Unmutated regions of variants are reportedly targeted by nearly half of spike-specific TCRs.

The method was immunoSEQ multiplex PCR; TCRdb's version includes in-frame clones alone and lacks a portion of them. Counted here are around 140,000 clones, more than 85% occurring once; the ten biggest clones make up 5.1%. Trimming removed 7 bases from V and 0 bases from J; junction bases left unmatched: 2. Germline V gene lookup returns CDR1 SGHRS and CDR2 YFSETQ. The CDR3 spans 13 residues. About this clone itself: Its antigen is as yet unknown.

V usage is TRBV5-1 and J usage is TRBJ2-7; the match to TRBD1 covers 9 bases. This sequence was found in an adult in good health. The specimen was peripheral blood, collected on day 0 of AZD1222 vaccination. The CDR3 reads CASGQGYSYEQYF. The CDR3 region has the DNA TGCGCCAGCGGACAGGGGTACTCCTACGAGCAGTACTTC. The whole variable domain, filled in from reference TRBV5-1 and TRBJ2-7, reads KAGVTQTPRYLIKTRGQQVTLSCSPISGHRSVSWYQQTPGQGLQFLFEYFSETQRNKGNFPGRFSGRQFSNSRSEMNVSTLELGDSALYLCASGQGYSYEQYFGPGTRLTVT.